This T cell receptor beta chain was observed in a study of T cells and Merkel cell carcinoma outcomes. Overall study findings and caveats: Merkel cell carcinoma outcomes were reportedly predicted by repertoire and T-cell density.

Germline CDR1 SGHKS, CDR2 YYEKEE (reference sequence). The CDR3 runs to 15 residues. Trimming pared 0 bases from V and 8 bases from J, leaving 14 bases between. Notes on this clone: Its specificity is not known.

This table comes from immunoSEQ multiplex PCR, and its TCRdb copy is limited to in-frame clones, with some not included. The profile shows about 15,000 clones, 75% to 90% of them singletons. The sequenced sample was tumor tissue from Merkel cell carcinoma. This TCR derives from a human donor with Merkel cell carcinoma. This chain links TRBV5-5 with TRBJ1-4; D is unclear. CDR3 in amino acids: CASSLEGWIGEKLFF. The CDR3 nucleotides are TGTGCCAGCAGCTTGGAAGGGTGGATCGGGGAAAAACTGTTTTTT. The full variable domain, in which reference TRBV5-5 and TRBJ1-4 provide the parts outside the CDR3, is DAGVTQSPTHLIKTRGQQVTLRCSPISGHKSVSWYQQVLGQGPQFIFQYYEKEERGRGNFPDRFSARQFPNYSSELNVNALLLGDSALYLCASSLEGWIGEKLFFGSGTQLSVL.